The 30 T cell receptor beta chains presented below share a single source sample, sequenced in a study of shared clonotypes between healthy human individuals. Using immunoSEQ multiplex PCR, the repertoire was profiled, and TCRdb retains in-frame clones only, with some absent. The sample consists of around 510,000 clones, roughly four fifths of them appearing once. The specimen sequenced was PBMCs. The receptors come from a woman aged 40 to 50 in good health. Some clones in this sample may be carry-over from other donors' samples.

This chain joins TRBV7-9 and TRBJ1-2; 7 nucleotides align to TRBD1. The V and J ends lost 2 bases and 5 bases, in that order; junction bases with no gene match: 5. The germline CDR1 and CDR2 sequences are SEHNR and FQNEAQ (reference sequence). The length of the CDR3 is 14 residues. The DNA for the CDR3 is TGTGCCAGCAGCTTACGGCAGGGGGGGTATGGCTACACCTTC. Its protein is CASSLRQGGYGYTF.

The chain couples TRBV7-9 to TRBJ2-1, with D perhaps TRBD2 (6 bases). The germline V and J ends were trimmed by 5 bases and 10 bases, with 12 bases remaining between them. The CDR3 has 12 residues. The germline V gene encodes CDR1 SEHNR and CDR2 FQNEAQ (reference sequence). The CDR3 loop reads CASSPGTSEQFF. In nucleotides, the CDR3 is TGTGCCAGCAGCCCGGGGACTTCCGAGCAGTTCTTC. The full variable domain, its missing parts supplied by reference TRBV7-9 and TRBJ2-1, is DTGVSQNPRHKITKRGQNVTFRCDPISEHNRLYWYRQTLGQGPEFLTYFQNEAQLEKSRLLSDRFSAERPKGSFSTLEIQRTEQGDSAMYLCASSPGTSEQFFGPGTRLTVL.

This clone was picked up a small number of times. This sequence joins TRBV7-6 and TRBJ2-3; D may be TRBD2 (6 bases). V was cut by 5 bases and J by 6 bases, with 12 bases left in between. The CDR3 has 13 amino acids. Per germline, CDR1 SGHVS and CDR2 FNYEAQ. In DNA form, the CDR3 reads TGTGCCAGCAGCCCCGCGGAGGGGGATACGCAGTATTTT. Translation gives CASSPAEGDTQYF. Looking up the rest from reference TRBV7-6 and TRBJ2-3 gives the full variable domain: GAGVSQSPRYKVTKRGQDVALRCDPISGHVSLYWYRQALGQGPEFLTYFNYEAQQDKSGLPNDRFSAERPEGSISTLTIQRTEQRDSAMYRCASSPAEGDTQYFGPGTRLTVL.

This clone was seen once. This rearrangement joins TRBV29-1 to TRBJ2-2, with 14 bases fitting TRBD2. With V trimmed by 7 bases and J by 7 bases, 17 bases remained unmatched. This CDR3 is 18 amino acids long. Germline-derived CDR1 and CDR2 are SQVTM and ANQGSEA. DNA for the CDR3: TGCAGCGCCGGCAAGACTAGCGGGAGGGCCGGTGCCGTCGGGGAGCTGTTTTTT. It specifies CSAGKTSGRAGAVGELFF.

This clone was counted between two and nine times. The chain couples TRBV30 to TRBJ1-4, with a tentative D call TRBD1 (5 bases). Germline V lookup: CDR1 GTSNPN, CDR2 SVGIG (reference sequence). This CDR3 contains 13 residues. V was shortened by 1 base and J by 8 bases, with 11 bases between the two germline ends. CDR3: CAWSAGLREKLFF. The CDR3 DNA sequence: TGTGCCTGGAGTGCGGGGCTACGAGAAAAACTGTTTTTT.

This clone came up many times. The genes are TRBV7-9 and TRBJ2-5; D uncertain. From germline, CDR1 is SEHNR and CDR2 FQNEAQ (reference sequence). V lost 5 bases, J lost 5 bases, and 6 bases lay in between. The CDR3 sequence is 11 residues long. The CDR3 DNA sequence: TGTGCCAGCAGCCCCCGGGAGACCCAGTACTTC. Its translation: CASSPRETQYF.

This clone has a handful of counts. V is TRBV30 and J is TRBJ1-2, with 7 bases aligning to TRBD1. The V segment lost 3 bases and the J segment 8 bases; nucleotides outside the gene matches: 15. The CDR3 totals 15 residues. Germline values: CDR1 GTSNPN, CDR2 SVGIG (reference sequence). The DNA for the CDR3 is TGTGCCTGGAGGGCACCGGGACAGAAATATTTCGGCTACACCTTC. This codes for CAWRAPGQKYFGYTF.

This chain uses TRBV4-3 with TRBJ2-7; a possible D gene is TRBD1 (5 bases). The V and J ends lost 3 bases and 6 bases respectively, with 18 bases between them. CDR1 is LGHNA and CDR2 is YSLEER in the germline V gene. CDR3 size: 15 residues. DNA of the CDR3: TGCGCCAGCAGCCAGACTGGGCAGGGCGTCTCCGAGCAGTACTTC. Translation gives CASSQTGQGVSEQYF.

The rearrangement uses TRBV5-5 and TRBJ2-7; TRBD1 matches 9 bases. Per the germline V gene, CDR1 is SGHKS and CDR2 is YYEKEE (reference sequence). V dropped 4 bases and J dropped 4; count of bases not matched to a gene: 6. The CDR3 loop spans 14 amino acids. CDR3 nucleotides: TGTGCCAGCAGCCCGGGACAGGGCCTTTACGAGCAGTACTTC. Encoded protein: CASSPGQGLYEQYF.

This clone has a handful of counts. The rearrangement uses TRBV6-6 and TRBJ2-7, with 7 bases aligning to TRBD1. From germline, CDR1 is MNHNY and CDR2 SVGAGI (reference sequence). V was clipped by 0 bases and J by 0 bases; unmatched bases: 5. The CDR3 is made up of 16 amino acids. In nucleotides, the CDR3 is TGTGCCAGCAGTTACTCGGGACAGCTTAGCTCCTACGAGCAGTACTTC. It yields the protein CASSYSGQLSSYEQYF.

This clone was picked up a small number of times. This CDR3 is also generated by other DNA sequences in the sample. In DNA form, the CDR3 reads TGTGCCAGCAGCTTGCGGTTGGGGGGAGCTAACTATGGCTACACCTTC. Translated, it gives CASSLRLGGANYGYTF. The V gene is TRBV5-4, the J gene TRBJ1-2, with TRBD1 as a possible D gene (5 bases). CDR1 and CDR2 from the germline V gene are SGHNT and YYREEE (reference sequence). V dropped 1 base and J dropped 0 bases, with 13 bases sitting between them. This CDR3 is 16 amino acids long. Based on the CDR3 plus reference TRBV5-4 and TRBJ1-2, the full variable domain is ETGVTQSPTHLIKTRGQQVTLRCSSQSGHNTVSWYQQALGQGPQFIFQYYREEENGRGNFPPRFSGLQFPNYSSELNVNALELDDSALYLCASSLRLGGANYGYTFGSGTRLTVV.

The DNA of the CDR3 is TGTGCCAGCATGAGGGGGATGAACACTGAAGCTTTCTTT. It translates to CASMRGMNTEAFF. The chain employs TRBV6-5 and TRBJ1-1, with a tentative D call TRBD1 (6 bases). V was clipped by 7 bases and J by 0 bases, with 9 bases between them. Germline lookup yields CDR1 MNHEY and CDR2 SVGAGI. The CDR3 is 13 amino acids.

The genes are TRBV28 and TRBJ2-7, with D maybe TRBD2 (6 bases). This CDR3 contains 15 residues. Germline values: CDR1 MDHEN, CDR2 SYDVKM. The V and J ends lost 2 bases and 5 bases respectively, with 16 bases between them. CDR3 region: CASSLAGRGWDEQYF. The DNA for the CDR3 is TGTGCCAGCAGTTTAGCGGGGAGAGGGTGGGACGAGCAGTACTTC.

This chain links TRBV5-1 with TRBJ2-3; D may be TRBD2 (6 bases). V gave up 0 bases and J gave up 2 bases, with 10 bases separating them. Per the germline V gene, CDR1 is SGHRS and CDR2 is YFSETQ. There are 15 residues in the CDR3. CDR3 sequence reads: CASSLGAGYTDTQYF. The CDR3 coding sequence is TGCGCCAGCAGCTTGGGGGCGGGATACACAGATACGCAGTATTTT.

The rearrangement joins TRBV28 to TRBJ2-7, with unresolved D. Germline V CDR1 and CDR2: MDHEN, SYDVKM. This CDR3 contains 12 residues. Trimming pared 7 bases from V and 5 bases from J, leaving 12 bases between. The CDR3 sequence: CASTSRLDEQYF. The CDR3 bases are TGTGCCAGCACCTCGCGTCTGGACGAGCAGTACTTC.

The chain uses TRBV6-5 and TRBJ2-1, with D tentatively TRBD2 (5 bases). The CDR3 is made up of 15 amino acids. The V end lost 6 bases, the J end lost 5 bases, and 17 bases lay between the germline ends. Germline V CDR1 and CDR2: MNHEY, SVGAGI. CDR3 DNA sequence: TGTGCCAGCAGCCGGGGTGGGGTTGGGCACAATGAGCAGTTCTTC. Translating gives CASSRGGVGHNEQFF.

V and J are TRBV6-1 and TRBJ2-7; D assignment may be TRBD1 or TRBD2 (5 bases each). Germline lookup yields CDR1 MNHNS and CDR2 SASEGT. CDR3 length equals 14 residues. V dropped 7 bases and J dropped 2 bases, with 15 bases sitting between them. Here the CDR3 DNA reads TGTGCCAGCAATGAGGGACCCGTCCCCTACGAGCAGTACTTC. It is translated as CASNEGPVPYEQYF.

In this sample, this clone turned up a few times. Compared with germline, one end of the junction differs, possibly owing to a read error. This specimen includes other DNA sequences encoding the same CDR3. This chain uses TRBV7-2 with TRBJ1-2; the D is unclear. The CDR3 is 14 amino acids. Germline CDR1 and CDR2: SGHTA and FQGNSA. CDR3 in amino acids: CASSPAGETYGYTF. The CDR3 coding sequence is TGTGCTAGCAGCCCGGCCGGGGAAACCTATGGCTACACCTTC.

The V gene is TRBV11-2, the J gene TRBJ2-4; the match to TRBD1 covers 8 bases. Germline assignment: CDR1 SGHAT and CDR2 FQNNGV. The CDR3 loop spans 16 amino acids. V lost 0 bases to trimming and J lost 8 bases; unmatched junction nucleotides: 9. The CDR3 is CASSLDTQGAGHIQYF. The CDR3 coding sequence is TGTGCCAGCAGCTTAGATACCCAGGGGGCGGGGCACATTCAGTACTTC.

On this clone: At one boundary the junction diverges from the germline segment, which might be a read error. CDR3 in amino acids: CAWSRLRDTNYGCTF. The CDR3 DNA sequence: TGTGCCTGGAGTCGCTTGCGGGACACCAACTATGGCTGCACCTTC. The chain carries TRBV30 and TRBJ1-2; possible D gene TRBD1, 6 bases. Per germline, CDR1 GTSNPN and CDR2 SVGIG (reference sequence). The CDR3 spans 15 residues.

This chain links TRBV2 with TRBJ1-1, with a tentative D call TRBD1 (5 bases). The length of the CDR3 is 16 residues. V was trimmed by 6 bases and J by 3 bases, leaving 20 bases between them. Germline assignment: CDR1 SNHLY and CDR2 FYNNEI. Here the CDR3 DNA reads TGTGCCAGCAGCAAAGCAGGGTTTTGGCCCGACACTGAAGCTTTCTTT. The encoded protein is CASSKAGFWPDTEAFF.

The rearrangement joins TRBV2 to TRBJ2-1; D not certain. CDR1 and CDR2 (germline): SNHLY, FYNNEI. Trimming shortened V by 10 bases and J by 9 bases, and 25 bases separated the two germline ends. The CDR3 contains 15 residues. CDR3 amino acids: CATTLVATPRGEQFF. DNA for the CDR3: TGTGCCACCACCCTCGTGGCGACGCCCCGTGGTGAGCAGTTCTTC. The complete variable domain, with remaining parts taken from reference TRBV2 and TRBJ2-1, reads EPEVTQTPSHQVTQMGQEVILRCVPISNHLYFYWYRQILGQKVEFLVSFYNNEISEKSEIFDDQFSVERPDGSNFTLKIRSTKLEDSAMYFCATTLVATPRGEQFFGPGTRLTVL.

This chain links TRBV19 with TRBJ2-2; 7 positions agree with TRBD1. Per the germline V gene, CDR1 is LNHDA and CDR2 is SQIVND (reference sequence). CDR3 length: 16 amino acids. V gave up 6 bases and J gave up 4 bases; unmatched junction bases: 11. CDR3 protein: CASSPTGWGITGELFF. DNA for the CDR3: TGTGCCAGTAGCCCGACAGGGTGGGGGATCACCGGGGAGCTGTTTTTT.

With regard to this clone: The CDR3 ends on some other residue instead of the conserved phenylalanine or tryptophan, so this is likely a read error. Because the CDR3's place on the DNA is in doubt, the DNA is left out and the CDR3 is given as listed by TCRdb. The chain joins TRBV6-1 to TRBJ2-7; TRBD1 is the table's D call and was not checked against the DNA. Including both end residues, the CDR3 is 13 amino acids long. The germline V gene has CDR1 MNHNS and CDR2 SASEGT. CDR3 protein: CASMTGGGDERYL.

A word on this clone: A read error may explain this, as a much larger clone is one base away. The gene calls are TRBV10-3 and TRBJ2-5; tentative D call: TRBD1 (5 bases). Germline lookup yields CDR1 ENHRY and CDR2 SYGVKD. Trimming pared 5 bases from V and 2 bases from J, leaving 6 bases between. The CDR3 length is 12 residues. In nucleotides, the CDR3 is TGTGCCATCAGTCCAGGGCAAGAGACCCAGTACTTC. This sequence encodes CAISPGQETQYF.

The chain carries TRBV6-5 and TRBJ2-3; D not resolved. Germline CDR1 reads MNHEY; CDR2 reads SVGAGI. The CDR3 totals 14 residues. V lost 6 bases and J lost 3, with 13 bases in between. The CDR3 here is CASSRVEATDTQYF. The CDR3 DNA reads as TGTGCCAGCAGCCGGGTTGAGGCGACAGATACGCAGTATTTT.

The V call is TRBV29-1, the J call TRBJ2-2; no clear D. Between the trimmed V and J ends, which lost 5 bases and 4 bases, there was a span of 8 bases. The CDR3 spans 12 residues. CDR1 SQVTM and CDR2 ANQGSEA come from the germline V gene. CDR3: CSVLRTTGELFF. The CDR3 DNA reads TGCAGCGTTCTTCGAACCACCGGGGAGCTGTTTTTT.

CDR3 residues: CASSADRFSGNTIYF. The CDR3 DNA reads as TGTGCCAGTAGTGCGGACAGGTTCTCTGGAAACACCATATATTTT. The chain uses TRBV19 and TRBJ1-3, with 7 bases matching TRBD1. The junction had 4 bases not matched to a gene; V was cut back by 5 bases and J by 0 bases. The germline V gene has CDR1 LNHDA and CDR2 SQIVND (reference sequence). The CDR3 covers 15 residues.

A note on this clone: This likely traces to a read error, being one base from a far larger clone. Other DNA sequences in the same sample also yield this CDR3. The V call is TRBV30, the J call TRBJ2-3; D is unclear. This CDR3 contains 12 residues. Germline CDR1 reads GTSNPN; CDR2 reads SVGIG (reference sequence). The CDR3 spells CAWSTSTDTQYF. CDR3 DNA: TGTGCCTGGAGCACAAGCACAGATACGCAGTATTTC.

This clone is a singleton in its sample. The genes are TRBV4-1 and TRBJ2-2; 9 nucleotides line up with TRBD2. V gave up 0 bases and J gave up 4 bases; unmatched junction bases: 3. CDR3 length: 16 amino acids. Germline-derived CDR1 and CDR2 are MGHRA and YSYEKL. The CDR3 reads CASSQESSGSTGELFF. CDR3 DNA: TGCGCCAGCAGCCAAGAAAGTAGCGGGAGCACCGGGGAGCTGTTTTTT.